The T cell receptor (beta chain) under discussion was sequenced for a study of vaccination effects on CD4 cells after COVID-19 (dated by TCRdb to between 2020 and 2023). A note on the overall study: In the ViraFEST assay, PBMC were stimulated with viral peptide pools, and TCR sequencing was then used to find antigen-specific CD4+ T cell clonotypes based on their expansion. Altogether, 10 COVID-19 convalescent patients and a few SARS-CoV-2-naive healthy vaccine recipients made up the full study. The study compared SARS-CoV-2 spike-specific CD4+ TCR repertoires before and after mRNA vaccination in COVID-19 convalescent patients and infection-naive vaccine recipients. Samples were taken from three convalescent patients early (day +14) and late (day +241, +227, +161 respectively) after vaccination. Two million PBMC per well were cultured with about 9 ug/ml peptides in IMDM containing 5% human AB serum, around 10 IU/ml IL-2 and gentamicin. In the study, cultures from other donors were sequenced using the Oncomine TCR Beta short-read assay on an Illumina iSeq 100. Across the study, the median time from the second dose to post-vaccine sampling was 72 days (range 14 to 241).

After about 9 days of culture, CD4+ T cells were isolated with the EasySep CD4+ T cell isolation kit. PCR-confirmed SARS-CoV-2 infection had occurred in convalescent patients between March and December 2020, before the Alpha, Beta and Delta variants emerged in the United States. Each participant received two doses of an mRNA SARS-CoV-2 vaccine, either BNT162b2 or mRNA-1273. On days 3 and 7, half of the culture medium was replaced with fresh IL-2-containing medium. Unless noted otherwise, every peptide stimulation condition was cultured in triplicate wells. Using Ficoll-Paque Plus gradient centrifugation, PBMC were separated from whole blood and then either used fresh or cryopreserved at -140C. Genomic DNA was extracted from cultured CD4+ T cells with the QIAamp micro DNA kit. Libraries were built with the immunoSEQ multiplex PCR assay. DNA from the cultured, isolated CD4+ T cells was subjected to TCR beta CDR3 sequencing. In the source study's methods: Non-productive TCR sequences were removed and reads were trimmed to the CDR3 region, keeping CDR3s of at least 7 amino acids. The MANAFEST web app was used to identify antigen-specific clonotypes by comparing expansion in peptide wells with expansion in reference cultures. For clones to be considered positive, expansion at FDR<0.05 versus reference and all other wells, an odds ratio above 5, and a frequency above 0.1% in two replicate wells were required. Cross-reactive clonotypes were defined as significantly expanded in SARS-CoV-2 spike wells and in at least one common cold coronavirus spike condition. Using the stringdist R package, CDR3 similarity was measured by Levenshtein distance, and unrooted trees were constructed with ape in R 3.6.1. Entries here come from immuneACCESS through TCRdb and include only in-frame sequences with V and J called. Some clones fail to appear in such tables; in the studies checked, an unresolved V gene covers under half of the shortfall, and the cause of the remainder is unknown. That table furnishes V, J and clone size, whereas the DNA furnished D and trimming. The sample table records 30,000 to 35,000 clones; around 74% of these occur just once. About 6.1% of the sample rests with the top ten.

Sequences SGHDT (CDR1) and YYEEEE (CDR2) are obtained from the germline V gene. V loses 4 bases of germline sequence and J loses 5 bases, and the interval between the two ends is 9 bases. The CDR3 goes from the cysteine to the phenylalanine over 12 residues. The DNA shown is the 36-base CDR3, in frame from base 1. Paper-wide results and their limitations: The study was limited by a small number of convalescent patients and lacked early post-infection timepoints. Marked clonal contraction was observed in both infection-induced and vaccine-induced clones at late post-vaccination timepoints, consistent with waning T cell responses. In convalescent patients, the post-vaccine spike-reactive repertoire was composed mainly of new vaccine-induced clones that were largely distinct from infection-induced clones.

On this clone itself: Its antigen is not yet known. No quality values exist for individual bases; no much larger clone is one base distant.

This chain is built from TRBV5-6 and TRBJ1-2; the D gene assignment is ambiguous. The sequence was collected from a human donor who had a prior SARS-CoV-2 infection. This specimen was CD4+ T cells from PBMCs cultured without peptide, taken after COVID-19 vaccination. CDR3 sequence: CASSRGLYGYTF. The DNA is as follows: TGTGCCAGCAGCCGAGGATTATATGGCTACACCTTC.